Following are 22 T cell receptor beta chains from one sample sequenced in a study of regulatory T cells in long-lasting Graves disease. Time point meaning: persistent/refractory GD, antithyroid drugs over 5 years with positive TRAb. PBMC-derived RNA was used for the TCR library. Libraries of TCR beta came from iRepertoire HTBI primers plus Arm-PCR of CDR3 regions. MiXCR, run by TCRdb on the multiplex PCR reads, gives a single entry per CDR3 protein. The table records a few hundred thousand distinct CDR3 sequences, 22% of them present only once. The sample here was peripheral blood mononuclear cells (PBMCs), taken when the disease was refractory, from a patient treated with antithyroid drugs. The receptor source for this set is a female donor with Graves disease.

About this clonotype itself: This may come from a read error, since a much larger clone is one base off. The rearrangement uses TRBV6-9 and TRBJ2-7; D unresolved. CDR3 length: 13 residues. Per the germline V gene, CDR1 is MNHGY and CDR2 is SVAAGI. DNA for the CDR3: TGTGCCAGCAGTTACGGTAGGCCCTACGGGCAGTACTTC. Amino acid sequence: CASSYGRPYGQYF.

This clonotype was observed a handful of times. V usage is TRBV7-9 and J usage is TRBJ1-1; D perhaps matches TRBD1 (6 bases). This CDR3 comprises 16 residues. The V end lost 3 bases, the J end lost 5 bases, and 19 bases lay between the germline ends. Germline CDR1 is SEHNR and CDR2 is FQNEAQ (reference sequence). The CDR3 nucleotides read TGTGCCAGCAGCTTCTCAGGGGCCCAAGGTTGGACTGAAGCTTTCTTT. It translates to CASSFSGAQGWTEAFF.

The chain joins TRBV24-1 to TRBJ2-7; the D gene is possibly TRBD1 (6 bases). Trimming took off 4 bases at V and 2 bases at J, with 14 bases between the two ends. The CDR3 totals 15 residues. Germline CDR1 reads KGHDR; CDR2 reads SFDVKD. CDR3: CATSESKGDAYEQYF. CDR3 coding DNA: TGTGCCACCAGTGAGTCAAAGGGGGATGCCTACGAGCAGTACTTC.

This clonotype was recorded a few times. V and J are TRBV28 and TRBJ2-1; TRBD2 matches at 11 bases. CDR3 length equals 16 residues. With V trimmed by 5 bases and J by 9 bases, 12 bases remained unmatched. Germline loops: CDR1 MDHEN, CDR2 SYDVKM. The CDR3 sequence is CASSRIIAGGRGEQFF. Here the CDR3 DNA reads TGTGCCAGCAGTCGAATCATAGCGGGAGGGCGGGGTGAGCAGTTCTTC.

This clonotype has ten or more counts. The chain uses TRBV20-1 and TRBJ1-2; tentatively, D is TRBD1 (6 bases). Germline-derived CDR1 and CDR2 are DFQATT and SNEGSKA (reference sequence). V was shortened by 4 bases and J by 8 bases, with 17 bases between the two germline ends. This CDR3 has 13 amino acids. CDR3 loop: CSAILTGANGYTF. CDR3 nucleotides: TGCAGTGCTATCCTAACGGGGGCTAACGGCTACACCTTC.

This clonotype came up many times. The chain employs TRBV28 and TRBJ1-1; D is uncertain. There are 13 residues in the CDR3. V lost 6 bases to trimming and J lost 1 base, with 9 bases between them. Germline-derived CDR1 and CDR2 are MDHEN and SYDVKM. The CDR3, as DNA: TGTGCCAGCAGGATAACAGCGAACACTGAAGCTTTCTTT. As protein: CASRITANTEAFF.

At least ten counts were recorded for this clonotype. The genes are TRBV28 and TRBJ1-2; D unclear. Per the germline V gene, CDR1 is MDHEN and CDR2 is SYDVKM. The V gene lost 5 bases and the J gene lost 8 bases, with 15 bases spanning the gap. CDR3 size: 13 residues. The chain's CDR3 is CASSPVSRKGYTF. CDR3 in DNA: TGTGCCAGCAGTCCCGTGAGCCGGAAAGGCTACACCTTC.

In DNA, the CDR3 is TGCAGTGCTAGAGACACGGATGGACAGTCTCACCTCCTGTACGAGCAGTACTTC. It is translated as CSARDTDGQSHLLYEQYF. The chain carries TRBV20-1 and TRBJ2-7, with TRBD1 as a possible D gene (6 bases). Trimming left V 0 bases short and J 4 bases short, with 25 bases between. The CDR3 sequence is 18 residues long. From germline, CDR1 is DFQATT and CDR2 SNEGSKA (reference sequence).

The chain is built from TRBV18 and TRBJ2-3; the D gene is possibly TRBD1 (6 bases). CDR1 is KGHSH and CDR2 is LQKENI in the germline V gene. The CDR3 contains 13 residues. V dropped 4 bases and J dropped 6 bases, with 11 bases sitting between them. Written as DNA, the CDR3 is TGTGCCAGCTCACTAACAGGGTTCGATACGCAGTATTTT. It is translated as CASSLTGFDTQYF.

This clonotype came up many times. CDR3 nucleotide sequence: TGTGCCAGCAGTGCGGTCGGGGAGACCCAGTACTTC. Protein sequence: CASSAVGETQYF. This chain joins TRBV2 and TRBJ2-5; D call uncertain. CDR3 length equals 12 residues. CDR1 is SNHLY, CDR2 FYNNEI, per germline. V gave up 4 bases and J gave up 5 bases, with 8 bases separating them.

There are a few counts of this clonotype. V gene TRBV20-1 combines with J gene TRBJ1-1; TRBD1 is a possible D gene (5 bases). The germline gives CDR1 DFQATT, CDR2 SNEGSKA (reference sequence). This CDR3 comprises 17 residues. V shed 5 bases and J shed 4 bases, with 26 bases lying between them. The CDR3 DNA follows: TGCAGTGCTCCCGTGAGTTTGTTGGGGCCACAAACCACTGAAGCTTTCTTT. Translating it yields CSAPVSLLGPQTTEAFF.

This clonotype was counted between two and nine times. This chain connects TRBV7-3 to TRBJ1-2, with 8 bases that match TRBD1. The CDR3 spans 13 residues. V lost 3 bases, J lost 6 bases, and 3 bases stayed unmatched. Germline V CDR1 and CDR2: SGHTA, FQGTGA. The CDR3: CASSFLQGDGYTF. For the CDR3, the DNA is TGTGCCAGCAGCTTCTTACAGGGGGATGGCTACACCTTC.

This clonotype has at least ten counts. The chain joins TRBV6-1 to TRBJ1-1, with unresolved D. The ends were cut back, 6 bases at V and 0 bases at J, with 11 bases in the middle. The V gene's germline CDR1 is MNHNS and CDR2 SASEGT. This CDR3 is 14 amino acids long. The CDR3 region has the DNA TGTGCCAGCAGCCACGGTGTGCTGAACACTGAAGCTTTCTTT. It encodes CASSHGVLNTEAFF.

In this sample, this clonotype turned up many times. This chain links TRBV28 with TRBJ2-6; 7 bases align to TRBD1. The J segment lost 2 bases and the V segment lost 6 bases, leaving 4 bases of the junction unmatched. The germline gives CDR1 MDHEN, CDR2 SYDVKM. The CDR3 extends over 15 amino acids. CDR3: CASRYTGAGANVLTF. The CDR3 DNA sequence: TGTGCCAGCAGATATACAGGGGCTGGGGCCAACGTCCTGACTTTC.

J is TRBJ1-2 and V is TRBV20-1; 7 nucleotides match TRBD1. Trimming at V came to 3 bases and at J to 8 bases, leaving 6 bases not matched to a gene. The CDR3 is 12 amino acids. The germline CDR1 and CDR2 sequences are DFQATT and SNEGSKA (reference sequence). The CDR3 is CSASETGDGYTF. The CDR3 region has the DNA TGCAGTGCTAGCGAAACAGGGGACGGCTACACCTTC.

This clonotype was detected many times. The chain combines TRBV2 with TRBJ2-5; TRBD2 matches 8 bases. The ends lost 2 bases at V and 5 bases at J; junction bases unmatched: 7. The CDR3 is 15 residues long. CDR1 SNHLY and CDR2 FYNNEI come from the germline V gene. DNA of the CDR3: TGTGCCAGCAGTGAAACCAGCGGGGGTATGGAGACCCAGTACTTC. Its translation: CASSETSGGMETQYF.

This clonotype was detected ten times or more. This chain links TRBV28 with TRBJ2-7; 9 bases agree with TRBD1. Germline CDR1 is MDHEN and CDR2 is SYDVKM. The J segment lost 1 base and the V segment lost 3 bases, leaving 13 bases of the junction unmatched. The CDR3 loop spans 18 amino acids. The CDR3, as DNA: TGTGCCAGCAGTTTCTCTATATTAGGGACAGGGAATTCCTACGAGCAGTACTTC. It yields the protein CASSFSILGTGNSYEQYF.

The chain is built from TRBV20-1 and TRBJ2-3, with unresolved D. The CDR3 has 11 amino acids. The germline gives CDR1 DFQATT, CDR2 SNEGSKA (reference sequence). Trimming removed 0 bases at V and 7 bases at J, with 5 bases between. Here the CDR3 DNA reads TGCAGTGCTAGAGATGCGTATACGCAGTATTTT. Its translation is CSARDAYTQYF.

This clonotype has ten or more counts. This chain links TRBV2 with TRBJ1-2; D is undetermined. This CDR3 has 13 residues. The germline gives CDR1 SNHLY, CDR2 FYNNEI. The V end was cut by 3 bases, the J end by 3 bases, with 8 bases between. The CDR3 reads CASSDTSYYGYTF. The CDR3 DNA reads as TGTGCCAGCAGTGATACAAGCTACTATGGCTACACCTTC. The variable domain in full, with the rest retrieved from reference TRBV2 and TRBJ1-2, is EPEVTQTPSHQVTQMGQEVILRCVPISNHLYFYWYRQILGQKVEFLVSFYNNEISEKSEIFDDQFSVERPDGSNFTLKIRSTKLEDSAMYFCASSDTSYYGYTFGSGTRLTVV.

In its sample, this clonotype was seen many times. This chain connects TRBV28 to TRBJ2-2; D is undetermined. The CDR3 is 15 residues long. Looked up from germline, CDR1 is MDHEN and CDR2 is SYDVKM. The V and J ends lost 6 bases and 4 bases respectively, with 15 bases between them. CDR3 loop: CASSFRVRSTGELFF. The CDR3 DNA sequence: TGTGCCAGCAGCTTTCGAGTCAGAAGCACCGGGGAGCTGTTTTTT.

In regard to this clonotype: It may be a read error: a sequence one base away is much more abundant. This chain uses TRBV6-2 or TRBV6-3 with TRBJ2-6; TRBD1 might be the D (5 bases). The CDR3 is 13 residues long. CDR1 is MNHEY and CDR2 is SVGEGT in the germline V gene. CDR3 loop: CASILAGANALTF. The CDR3 DNA sequence: TGTGCCAGCATCTTGGCTGGGGCCAACGCCCTGACTTTC.

This clonotype was seen more than once but under ten times. The rearrangement uses TRBV28 and TRBJ2-1; D is perhaps TRBD2 (5 bases). The germline gives CDR1 MDHEN, CDR2 SYDVKM. V shed 5 bases and J shed 5 bases, with 16 bases lying between them. The CDR3 consists of 15 residues. CDR3 sequence reads: CASSTAGKSNNEQFF. The DNA for the CDR3 is TGTGCCAGCAGTACCGCCGGGAAAAGTAACAATGAGCAGTTCTTC.